Following are 3 T cell receptor beta chains from one sample sequenced in a study of regulatory T cells in long-lasting Graves disease. Arm-PCR of CDR3 regions and iRepertoire HTBI primers were used to build TCR beta libraries. TCRdb itself ran the multiplex PCR reads through MiXCR, one entry per CDR3 protein. The data contain around 470,000 distinct CDR3 sequences, 12% to 15% of them singletons. Time point given: newly diagnosed GD, antithyroid drugs for less than 3 months. From RNA extracted from PBMCs, the TCR library was made. The same sample was also studied in work on T cells in Graves' hyperthyroidism and ophthalmopathy.

The material was peripheral blood mononuclear cells (PBMCs), obtained at new diagnosis, from a patient treated with antithyroid drugs. Receptors were obtained from a woman aged 45-60 years with Graves disease.

This clonotype was observed a few times. This rearrangement joins TRBV4-2 to TRBJ2-7; weak D call: TRBD2 (6 bases). Germline assignment: CDR1 LGHNA and CDR2 YNFKEQ. This CDR3 region has 15 residues. V was cut by 1 base and J by 6 bases, with 16 bases left in between. CDR3 bases: TGTGCCAGCAGCCAAGGGGACTCAATGACGTCCGAGCAGTACTTC. Amino acids: CASSQGDSMTSEQYF.

The chain is built from TRBV24-1 and TRBJ1-3; D not certain. Trimming stripped 1 base from V and 0 bases from J, with 12 bases between. Germline V lookup: CDR1 KGHDR, CDR2 SFDVKD. This CDR3 region has 17 residues. CDR3 sequence: CATSDFWVGSSGNTIYF. In DNA form, the CDR3 reads TGTGCCACCAGTGATTTTTGGGTAGGGAGCTCTGGAAACACCATATATTTT.

The CDR3 is CASSFPYPGELFF. CDR3 in DNA: TGTGCCAGTAGTTTCCCATACCCCGGGGAGCTGTTTTTT. The chain employs TRBV19 and TRBJ2-2; D ambiguous. The V gene lost 5 bases and the J gene lost 6 bases, with 10 bases spanning the gap. Per the germline V gene, CDR1 is LNHDA and CDR2 is SQIVND (reference sequence). The length of the CDR3 is 13 residues.